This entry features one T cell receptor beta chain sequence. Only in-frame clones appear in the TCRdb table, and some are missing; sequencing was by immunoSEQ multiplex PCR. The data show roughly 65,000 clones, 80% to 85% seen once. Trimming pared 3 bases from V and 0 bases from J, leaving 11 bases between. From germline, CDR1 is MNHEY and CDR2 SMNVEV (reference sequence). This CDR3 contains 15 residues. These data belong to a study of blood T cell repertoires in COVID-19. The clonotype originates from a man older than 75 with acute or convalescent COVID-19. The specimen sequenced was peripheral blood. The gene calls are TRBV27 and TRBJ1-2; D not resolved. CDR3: CASSFIATTNYGYTF. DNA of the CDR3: TGTGCCAGCAGTTTTATCGCAACAACTAACTATGGCTACACCTTC.